These 27 T cell receptor beta chains were all obtained from the same sample, sequenced in a study of shared clonotypes between healthy human individuals (dated by TCRdb to the early 2020s). Library generation was performed with the immunoSEQ multiplex PCR assay. What TCRdb holds here is the immuneACCESS table cut down to in-frame rearrangements. Part of the clones is not present; checked against another copy, under half of the missing clones reflect an unresolved V gene, and the others are unexplained. The sample data list about 2,500,000 clones, and 85% to 95% of these were observed just once. The ten biggest clones cover roughly 0.13% of the sample. Material for sequencing was naive CD4+ T cells sorted from blood. What the cell subset or site label conveys for this sample: CD45RA+ positively selected. The source is a man younger than 35 in good health.

This clone was found many times. This chain links TRBV12-5 with TRBJ2-3; a weak D match, TRBD1 (5 bases). This CDR3 is built from 14 residues. The germline gives CDR1 LGHNT, CDR2 FRNRAP. V was trimmed by 1 base and J by 2 bases, leaving 7 bases between them. CDR3 sequence reads: CASGLAGPTDTQYF. The CDR3, as DNA: TGTGCTAGTGGTTTGGCAGGGCCCACAGATACGCAGTATTTT.

Comments on this clone: This specimen includes other DNA sequences encoding the same CDR3. The chain recombines TRBV9 with TRBJ2-1; D remains ambiguous. Trimming stripped 0 bases from V and 7 bases from J, with 8 bases between. Germline loops: CDR1 SGDLS, CDR2 YYNGEE. The CDR3 extends over 13 amino acids. CDR3 in DNA: TGTGCCAGCAGCGTAGGTGGGGTGAATGAGCAGTTCTTC. Protein: CASSVGGVNEQFF.

The J gene is TRBJ2-7, the V gene TRBV5-1; D remains ambiguous. Trimming cost V 5 bases and J 0 bases, with 12 bases left between them. The V gene's germline CDR1 is SGHRS and CDR2 YFSETQ. This CDR3 has 14 residues. This chain's CDR3 is CASRPEVNSYEQYF. In nucleotides, the CDR3 is TGCGCCAGCAGGCCAGAGGTAAACTCCTACGAGCAGTACTTC.

This clone has a handful of counts. The rearrangement joins TRBV30 to TRBJ1-1; D might be TRBD1 (6 bases). CDR3 size: 11 residues. Germline lookup yields CDR1 GTSNPN and CDR2 SVGIG (reference sequence). The V end was cut by 5 bases, the J end by 11 bases, with 15 bases between. The CDR3: CAWARNREAFF. In nucleotides, the CDR3 is TGTGCCTGGGCTAGGAACAGGGAGGCTTTCTTT.

This clone turned up a few times. Other DNA sequences from this sample encode an identical CDR3 as well. V and J are TRBV5-1 and TRBJ1-1; 8 bases agree with TRBD1. V dropped 3 bases and J dropped 4; count of bases not matched to a gene: 2. The CDR3 totals 13 residues. Germline-derived CDR1 and CDR2 are SGHRS and YFSETQ. The CDR3 spells CASSSGTGTEAFF. The CDR3 region has the DNA TGCGCCAGCAGCTCCGGGACAGGCACTGAAGCTTTCTTT.

This clone occurred once. The same CDR3 also results from other DNA sequences found in this sample. The chain carries TRBV2 and TRBJ1-2, with D uncertain. The germline V and J ends were trimmed by 7 bases and 0 bases, with 3 bases remaining between them. The CDR3 is made up of 11 amino acids. CDR1 is SNHLY and CDR2 is FYNNEI in the germline V gene. The CDR3 region is CASNANYGYTF. The CDR3 nucleotides read TGTGCCAGCAACGCTAACTATGGCTACACCTTC.

The rearrangement joins TRBV7-2 to TRBJ1-6, with D possibly being TRBD1 (5 bases). The CDR3 totals 16 residues. CDR1 and CDR2 from the germline V gene are SGHTA and FQGNSA. Deletions cut 7 bases from V and 5 bases from J, with 18 bases between. CDR3 loop: CASTQEWARDNSPLHF. In nucleotides, the CDR3 is TGTGCCAGCACCCAAGAATGGGCCAGGGATAATTCACCCCTCCACTTT.

The chain links TRBV7-2 to TRBJ1-1; the D is unclear. V was trimmed by 3 bases and J by 3 bases, leaving 5 bases between them. The CDR3 loop spans 12 amino acids. The germline CDR1 and CDR2 sequences are SGHTA and FQGNSA. In nucleotides, the CDR3 is TGTGCCAGCAGCTTTGGGGACACTGAAGCTTTCTTT. Amino acid sequence: CASSFGDTEAFF.

About this clone itself: This specimen includes other DNA sequences encoding the same CDR3. The chain uses TRBV7-2 and TRBJ2-1, with D unclear. V lost 3 bases and J 9 bases, leaving 6 bases between the germline ends. The germline gives CDR1 SGHTA, CDR2 FQGNSA. The CDR3 loop spans 11 amino acids. For the CDR3, the DNA is TGTGCCAGCAGCTTGTGGGGTGAGCAGTTCTTC. It codes for CASSLWGEQFF.

The chain has TRBV5-1 and TRBJ2-3; tentatively, D is TRBD2 (5 bases). This CDR3 has 14 amino acids. CDR1 and CDR2 from the germline V gene are SGHRS and YFSETQ. Trimming removed 4 bases from V and 4 bases from J, with 13 bases in between. The CDR3 sequence is CASSPGLVPDTQYF. The CDR3 DNA is TGCGCCAGCAGCCCGGGATTAGTCCCAGATACGCAGTATTTT.

DNA of the CDR3: TGTGCCAGCAGTTCGGACAGGACCTACGAGCAGTACTTC. Translating gives CASSSDRTYEQYF. This rearrangement joins TRBV2 to TRBJ2-7; 7 nucleotides align to TRBD1. The V segment lost 5 bases and the J segment 2 bases; nucleotides outside the gene matches: 3. The CDR3 runs to 13 residues. Looked up from germline, CDR1 is SNHLY and CDR2 is FYNNEI.

This chain uses TRBV6-1 with TRBJ1-1; D possibly corresponds to TRBD1 (5 bases). Germline V gene sequence: CDR1 MNHNS, CDR2 SASEGT. The V and J ends lost 7 bases and 7 bases respectively, with 16 bases between them. The CDR3 loop spans 13 amino acids. The CDR3 nucleotides read TGTGCCAGCATCTCGGGCCACGGGGGTGAAGCTTTCTTT. Its translation: CASISGHGGEAFF.

The J gene is TRBJ2-7, the V gene TRBV30; 12 bases map to TRBD1. Looked up from germline, CDR1 is GTSNPN and CDR2 is SVGIG (reference sequence). CDR3 length: 15 amino acids. J lost 6 bases, V lost 3 bases, and 9 bases had no gene match. The CDR3 sequence: CAWSTFRDRGPEQYF. The CDR3 DNA reads TGTGCCTGGAGCACCTTTCGGGACAGGGGGCCCGAGCAGTACTTC.

The V call is TRBV9, the J call TRBJ2-3; D perhaps matches TRBD1 (5 bases). CDR3 length equals 15 residues. Germline-derived CDR1 and CDR2 are SGDLS and YYNGEE. V gave up 1 base and J gave up 0 bases, with 9 bases separating them. The CDR3 DNA reads as TGTGCCAGCAGCGTAATGGGGCCTAGCACAGATACGCAGTATTTT. This sequence encodes CASSVMGPSTDTQYF.

The chain is built from TRBV7-2 and TRBJ2-7; TRBD2 might be the D (6 bases). The CDR3 covers 16 residues. Germline V gives CDR1 SGHTA, CDR2 FQGNSA. V shed 1 base and J shed 5 bases, with 18 bases lying between them. CDR3 amino acids: CASSLVGGAGTNEQYF. The CDR3 DNA follows: TGTGCCAGCAGCTTAGTCGGGGGTGCAGGGACGAACGAGCAGTACTTC.

The V gene is TRBV5-1, the J gene TRBJ2-3; 8 positions match TRBD1. Trimming removed 3 bases from V and 1 base from J; junction bases left unmatched: 7. From germline, CDR1 is SGHRS and CDR2 YFSETQ. CDR3 size: 16 residues. The CDR3 sequence is CASSYDRGSGTDTQYF. The CDR3 DNA reads TGCGCCAGCAGCTATGACAGGGGATCTGGCACAGATACGCAGTATTTT.

CDR3 nucleotide sequence: TGTGCCACCAGCAGAGCCTTCTCCGATGAGCAGTTCTTC. Protein: CATSRAFSDEQFF. This sequence joins TRBV15 and TRBJ2-1; no firm D call. The V gene's germline CDR1 is LNHNV and CDR2 YYDKDF (reference sequence). The CDR3 consists of 13 residues. The germline V and J ends were trimmed by 1 base and 8 bases, with 9 bases remaining between them.

This clone was seen a single time. V and J are TRBV4-1 and TRBJ2-5; perhaps D is TRBD1 or TRBD2 (5 bases each). From germline, CDR1 is MGHRA and CDR2 YSYEKL. CDR3 length: 15 residues. V shed 1 base and J shed 9 bases, with 18 bases lying between them. The DNA for the CDR3 is TGCGCCAGCAGCCAAGTGGGGACCGCCATGGAGGCCCAGTACTTC. It codes for CASSQVGTAMEAQYF.

The chain employs TRBV19 and TRBJ2-5; perhaps D is TRBD1 or TRBD2 (6 bases each). V dropped 9 bases and J dropped 4 bases, with 18 bases sitting between them. The germline V gene encodes CDR1 LNHDA and CDR2 SQIVND (reference sequence). The CDR3 length is 14 residues. The CDR3 here is CARTTPGARETQYF. The CDR3 nucleotides are TGTGCCAGAACTACACCGGGGGCGAGAGAGACCCAGTACTTC.

The rearrangement uses TRBV5-4 and TRBJ1-2; the D is unclear. The CDR3 has 13 residues. V was clipped by 2 bases and J by 4 bases, with 9 bases between them. Germline assignment: CDR1 SGHNT and CDR2 YYREEE (reference sequence). The CDR3 here is CASSFREGYGYTF. The CDR3 DNA follows: TGTGCCAGCAGCTTCCGGGAAGGCTATGGCTACACCTTC.

Notes on this clone: The same CDR3 is also encoded by other DNA sequences in this sample. V and J are TRBV5-1 and TRBJ1-3; no definite D call. Germline V gene lookup returns CDR1 SGHRS and CDR2 YFSETQ. There are 14 residues in the CDR3. V was shortened by 0 bases and J by 0 bases, with 4 bases between the two germline ends. The CDR3 region is CASSLDVSGNTIYF. CDR3 sequence (DNA): TGCGCCAGCAGCTTGGACGTCTCTGGAAACACCATATATTTT.

The chain is built from TRBV6-6 and TRBJ2-2; D may be TRBD1 (6 bases). This CDR3 region has 13 residues. The germline V gene encodes CDR1 MNHNY and CDR2 SVGAGI (reference sequence). V was clipped by 4 bases and J by 6 bases, with 9 bases between them. CDR3 DNA sequence: TGTGCCAGCAGTTCAGGGGCCGCCGGGGAGCTGTTTTTT. Its translation is CASSSGAAGELFF.

The chain is built from TRBV5-1 and TRBJ1-3; 7 bases are a match to TRBD1. Per germline, CDR1 SGHRS and CDR2 YFSETQ. With 0 bases clipped from V and 3 bases from J, the junction kept 6 bases outside the gene matches. The CDR3 has 16 amino acids. CDR3 DNA sequence: TGCGCCAGCAGCTTGGCTGGGGGACAGTATGGAAACACCATATATTTT. Translating it yields CASSLAGGQYGNTIYF.

Note on this clone: Other DNA sequences within the sample encode an identical CDR3. The chain employs TRBV4-1 and TRBJ1-2; 7 nucleotides agree with TRBD1. The CDR3 length is 13 residues. V trimming: 3 bases; J trimming: 3 bases; junction bases outside the gene matches: 1. The V gene's germline CDR1 is MGHRA and CDR2 YSYEKL. This CDR3 is CASSQTGHYGYTF. As DNA, the CDR3 is TGCGCCAGCAGCCAGACAGGGCACTATGGCTACACCTTC.

The chain employs TRBV28 and TRBJ1-2; D unclear. V was clipped by 5 bases and J by 4 bases, with 8 bases between them. CDR1 is MDHEN, CDR2 SYDVKM, per germline. The CDR3 spans 12 residues. The CDR3 region is CASSQPIYGYTF. CDR3 in DNA: TGTGCCAGCAGTCAACCGATCTATGGCTACACCTTC.

The chain carries TRBV6-1 and TRBJ2-4; the match to TRBD1 covers 10 bases. Germline CDR1 is MNHNS and CDR2 is SASEGT. There are 14 residues in the CDR3. Trimming cost V 5 bases and J 8 bases; bases outside gene matches: 6. The CDR3 DNA is TGTGCCAGCAGTCCTTCCGGGACAGGGGACATTCAGTACTTC. It codes for CASSPSGTGDIQYF.

In the case of this clone: Different DNA sequences within this sample yield the same CDR3. The rearrangement uses TRBV6-6 and TRBJ1-1; no clear D gene. The CDR3 sequence is 13 residues long. V was pared by 2 bases and J by 1 base, with 5 bases between. The germline V gene encodes CDR1 MNHNY and CDR2 SVGAGI (reference sequence). This CDR3 is CASSYGSNTEAFF. In DNA form, the CDR3 reads TGTGCCAGCAGTTACGGATCGAACACTGAAGCTTTCTTT.